One and the same sample provided the 31 T cell receptor beta chains below, sequenced in a study of control samples from healthy donors and cancer patients. The method was immunoSEQ multiplex PCR; TCRdb's version includes in-frame clones alone and lacks a portion of them. In the table there are 150,000 to 200,000 clones, more than 90% of which are singletons. The sample was blood. The receptors originated from a man younger than 40 in good health.

The chain links TRBV2 to TRBJ1-4, with D maybe TRBD1 (5 bases). This CDR3 is 14 amino acids long. The V end lost 7 bases, the J end lost 0 bases, and 9 bases lay between the germline ends. Germline V CDR1 and CDR2: SNHLY, FYNNEI. CDR3 amino acids: CASMGDSTNEKLFF. The CDR3 DNA is TGTGCCAGCATGGGGGATTCAACTAATGAAAAACTGTTTTTT.

This chain connects TRBV4-1 to TRBJ1-5; no clear D gene. The CDR3 has 14 amino acids. The V end was cut by 2 bases, the J end by 9 bases, with 14 bases between. Per germline, CDR1 MGHRA and CDR2 YSYEKL. CDR3 region: CASSQTPVERPQHF. The DNA for the CDR3 is TGCGCCAGCAGCCAAACACCCGTCGAAAGGCCCCAGCATTTT.

This clone was detected only once. CDR3 nucleotide sequence: TGTGCCAGTAGTATAGACTCCCAGGCAGGAGTACCAGTGGGGACCCAGTACTTC. Translating it yields CASSIDSQAGVPVGTQYF. The V gene is TRBV19, the J gene TRBJ2-5, with D unclear. Looked up from germline, CDR1 is LNHDA and CDR2 is SQIVND (reference sequence). Trimming stripped 0 bases from V and 7 bases from J, with 24 bases between. The CDR3 runs to 18 residues.

This chain connects TRBV14 to TRBJ1-2; D not resolved. V was pared by 4 bases and J by 4 bases, with 10 bases between. Germline CDR1 SGHDN, CDR2 FVKESK. The CDR3 is 13 amino acids. The CDR3 region has the DNA TGTGCCAGCAGCCTTGAGGGAAGCTATGGCTACACCTTC. Translated, it gives CASSLEGSYGYTF.

The chain links TRBV5-6 to TRBJ1-4; D gene unclear. V lost 0 bases to trimming and J lost 13 bases, with 10 bases between them. The CDR3 is 12 residues long. The V gene's germline CDR1 is SGHDT and CDR2 YYEEEE. The CDR3 loop is CASSLVGETLFF. In DNA, the CDR3 is TGTGCCAGCAGCTTGGTGGGAGAGACACTGTTTTTT.

The rearrangement joins TRBV6-2 or TRBV6-3 to TRBJ1-3; no clear D. CDR1 and CDR2 (germline): MNHEY, SVGEGT. The V end was cut by 5 bases, the J end by 0 bases, with 17 bases between. This CDR3 is built from 17 residues. The CDR3 DNA reads as TGTGCCAGCAGTCGCGAAACGACCTTCGCCTCTGGAAACACCATATATTTT. Protein: CASSRETTFASGNTIYF.

The rearrangement links TRBV6-5 to TRBJ1-3, with 10 bases aligning to TRBD1. The germline CDR1 and CDR2 sequences are MNHEY and SVGAGI. The CDR3 covers 14 residues. V lost 6 bases, J lost 4 bases, and 3 bases stayed unmatched. DNA for the CDR3: TGTGCCAGCAGGACAGGGGGCCAAGGAAACACCATATATTTT. Translation gives CASRTGGQGNTIYF.

The J gene is TRBJ1-1, the V gene TRBV20-1; 7 bases match TRBD1. The CDR3 covers 10 residues. Germline V gives CDR1 DFQATT, CDR2 SNEGSKA (reference sequence). DNA of the CDR3: TGCAGGGCAGGGGGCACTGAAGCTTTCTTT. Translated: CRAGGTEAFF.

The rearrangement joins TRBV6-1 to TRBJ1-4; D gene ambiguous. The CDR3 is made up of 14 amino acids. Germline values: CDR1 MNHNS, CDR2 SASEGT. V was trimmed by 7 bases and J by 8 bases, leaving 17 bases between them. The CDR3 DNA reads TGTGCCAGCACCCCTTTCCGGACGGGGGAAAAACTGTTTTTT. Protein sequence: CASTPFRTGEKLFF.

The J gene is TRBJ2-3, the V gene TRBV9, with 7 bases that match TRBD2. The CDR3 runs to 16 residues. Germline lookup yields CDR1 SGDLS and CDR2 YYNGEE. The V and J ends lost 0 bases and 2 bases, in that order; junction bases with no gene match: 6. In nucleotides, the CDR3 is TGTGCCAGCAGCGTAGGCGGAGCGGGGACCACAGATACGCAGTATTTT. This gives the protein CASSVGGAGTTDTQYF.

This chain links TRBV4-2 with TRBJ2-7, with D perhaps given as TRBD1 or TRBD2 (5 bases each). The CDR3 has 16 residues. V was pared by 7 bases and J by 1 base, with 20 bases between. Germline V gene sequence: CDR1 LGHNA, CDR2 YNFKEQ. Written as DNA, the CDR3 is TGTGCCAGCACCCGTTGGGACGGGGATGGGTCCTACGAGCAGTACTTC. Translation gives CASTRWDGDGSYEQYF.

This CDR3 is CASSYRQGGNEQFF. In DNA, the CDR3 is TGTGCCAGCAGCTACCGGCAGGGAGGGAATGAGCAGTTCTTC. The chain links TRBV5-8 to TRBJ2-1; 7 nucleotides align to TRBD2. V was clipped by 3 bases and J by 7 bases; unmatched bases: 7. The CDR3 loop spans 14 amino acids. Germline V gene data show CDR1 as SGHTS and CDR2 as YDEGEE.

The V call is TRBV24-1, the J call TRBJ2-3; no reliable D call. This CDR3 contains 13 residues. CDR1 KGHDR and CDR2 SFDVKD come from the germline V gene. V gave up 1 base and J gave up 10 bases, with 11 bases separating them. The CDR3 spells CATSDLDILSQYF. The CDR3 coding sequence is TGTGCCACCAGTGATTTAGACATTCTGTCGCAGTATTTT.

The rearrangement joins TRBV27 to TRBJ1-1, with D unclear. V gave up 4 bases and J gave up 1 base, with 13 bases separating them. Germline CDR1 reads MNHEY; CDR2 reads SMNVEV (reference sequence). The CDR3 has 15 amino acids. The CDR3: CASSSPRAGNTEAFF. The CDR3 bases are TGTGCCAGCAGTTCCCCGCGGGCGGGGAACACTGAAGCTTTCTTT.

This chain joins TRBV19 and TRBJ2-2, with D maybe TRBD1 (5 bases). Trimming took off 5 bases at V and 4 bases at J, with 14 bases between the two ends. Germline V gene lookup returns CDR1 LNHDA and CDR2 SQIVND (reference sequence). This CDR3 is 15 amino acids long. DNA of the CDR3: TGTGCCAGTAGTGTCGACAGATTAAGCACCGGGGAGCTGTTTTTT. It is translated as CASSVDRLSTGELFF.

The rearrangement links TRBV10-3 to TRBJ1-1; 8 bases align to TRBD1. The CDR3 spans 14 residues. CDR1 is ENHRY and CDR2 is SYGVKD in the germline V gene. Trimming took 4 bases from V and 1 from J; bases not matched to a gene: 2. CDR3 sequence: CAISVQGGNTEAFF. The CDR3 nucleotides are TGTGCCATCAGTGTACAGGGGGGGAACACTGAAGCTTTCTTT.

The J gene is TRBJ1-2, the V gene TRBV7-2; a weak D match, TRBD1 (5 bases). In germline, CDR1 is SGHTA, CDR2 FQGNSA. Trimming took 5 bases from V and 0 from J, leaving 10 bases between them. The length of the CDR3 is 14 residues. In DNA, the CDR3 is TGTGCCAGCAGCACGGACAACTCTAACTATGGCTACACCTTC. Its protein is CASSTDNSNYGYTF.

DNA for the CDR3: TGTGCCAGCAGTCGGGACAGGGGATCTAACTATGGCTACACCTTC. This gives the protein CASSRDRGSNYGYTF. The chain has TRBV6-2 or TRBV6-3 and TRBJ1-2, with TRBD1 identical over 10 bases. The junction had 3 bases not matched to a gene; V was cut back by 5 bases and J by 0 bases. CDR3 length: 15 residues. Germline CDR1 reads MNHEY; CDR2 reads SVGEGT.

This clone has just a few counts. The V call is TRBV5-6, the J call TRBJ1-4, with D maybe TRBD1 (5 bases). This CDR3 contains 15 residues. V gave up 4 bases and J gave up 4 bases, with 14 bases separating them. Per germline, CDR1 SGHDT and CDR2 YYEEEE. The CDR3, as DNA: TGTGCCAGCAGCGAGTTAGCCAGGGATAATGAAAAACTGTTTTTT. Protein product: CASSELARDNEKLFF.

The V gene is TRBV9, the J gene TRBJ2-7; 10 bases align to TRBD2. Germline assignment: CDR1 SGDLS and CDR2 YYNGEE. The CDR3 has 16 amino acids. Unmatched junction bases numbered 13, after V lost 3 bases and J lost 7 bases. The CDR3 region has the DNA TGTGCCAGCAGCGAGAGGAGGACTAGCGGAATTGGGGAGCAGTACTTC. It specifies CASSERRTSGIGEQYF.

This clone was seen only once. The V gene is TRBV9, the J gene TRBJ2-3, with 12 bases that match TRBD2. In germline, CDR1 is SGDLS, CDR2 YYNGEE. The CDR3 is made up of 18 amino acids. The V gene end was trimmed by 0 bases and the J gene end by 5 bases; junction bases not matched to a gene: 10. The CDR3 loop is CASSVGGLAGGPEDTQYF. DNA of the CDR3: TGTGCCAGCAGCGTAGGAGGGCTAGCGGGGGGGCCGGAAGATACGCAGTATTTT.

The rearrangement links TRBV28 to TRBJ2-5; perhaps TRBD2 as D (5 bases). CDR3 length: 13 residues. V was shortened by 7 bases and J by 7 bases, with 16 bases between the two germline ends. Germline CDR1 MDHEN, CDR2 SYDVKM. Here the CDR3 reads CASTLLAGGTQYF. The CDR3 nucleotides read TGTGCCAGCACCCTTTTGGCCGGAGGGACCCAGTACTTC.

The rearrangement uses TRBV4-1 and TRBJ2-3, with TRBD2 matching 9 bases. From germline, CDR1 is MGHRA and CDR2 YSYEKL. Unmatched junction bases numbered 6, after V lost 1 base and J lost 1 base. The CDR3 length is 17 residues. CDR3 bases: TGCGCCAGCAGCCAAGGGGGGATAGCGGGGGGCACAGATACGCAGTATTTT. Its protein product is CASSQGGIAGGTDTQYF.

The CDR3 is CASSPARGGMNTEAFF. For the CDR3, the DNA is TGTGCCAGCAGCCCAGCGAGGGGGGGGATGAACACTGAAGCTTTCTTT. The gene calls are TRBV28 and TRBJ1-1; TRBD1 might be the D (6 bases). Germline CDR1 MDHEN, CDR2 SYDVKM. CDR3 size: 16 residues. Trimming left V 6 bases short and J 0 bases short, with 17 bases between.

The V call is TRBV5-1, the J call TRBJ1-4; 8 bases match TRBD1. This CDR3 is built from 15 residues. The V and J ends lost 0 bases and 7 bases, in that order; junction bases with no gene match: 5. In germline, CDR1 is SGHRS, CDR2 YFSETQ. This chain's CDR3 is CASSLEFTGGEKLFF. The DNA for the CDR3 is TGCGCCAGCAGCTTGGAGTTTACAGGGGGTGAAAAACTGTTTTTT.

The gene calls are TRBV5-6 and TRBJ1-2; D gene ambiguous. The CDR3 loop spans 13 amino acids. Germline assignment: CDR1 SGHDT and CDR2 YYEEEE. Trimming left V 0 bases short and J 7 bases short, with 10 bases between. CDR3 protein: CASSLAGVGGYTF. The DNA for the CDR3 is TGTGCCAGCAGCTTGGCTGGGGTGGGTGGCTACACCTTC.

The CDR3 sequence: CASSPHTGSSYEQYF. The CDR3 nucleotides read TGTGCCAGCAGCCCTCACACAGGGAGCTCCTACGAGCAGTACTTC. The rearrangement joins TRBV3-1 (or the pseudogene TRBV3-2) to TRBJ2-7, with D perhaps matching TRBD1 (6 bases). Trimming cost V 4 bases and J 0 bases, with 13 bases left between them. Germline V gene lookup returns CDR1 LGHDT and CDR2 YNNKEL (reference sequence). The CDR3 sequence is 15 residues long.

The genes are TRBV3-1 (or the pseudogene TRBV3-2) and TRBJ1-2, with D hard to call. The CDR3 spans 13 residues. Looked up from germline, CDR1 is LGHDT and CDR2 is YNNKEL (reference sequence). V lost 0 bases to trimming and J lost 8 bases, with 10 bases between them. For the CDR3, the DNA is TGTGCCAGCAGCCAAGATTGGACGTGGGGCTACACCTTC. This gives the protein CASSQDWTWGYTF.

CDR3 sequence reads: CASSLGGAGFGYTF. Here the CDR3 DNA reads TGTGCCAGCAGTTTGGGGGGAGCCGGATTTGGCTACACCTTC. The chain carries TRBV27 and TRBJ1-2, with D possibly being TRBD1 (5 bases). V lost 3 bases and J 7 bases, leaving 15 bases between the germline ends. Germline V gene lookup returns CDR1 MNHEY and CDR2 SMNVEV (reference sequence). CDR3 length equals 14 residues.

The chain employs TRBV7-2 and TRBJ1-1; D perhaps matches TRBD1 (5 bases). CDR3 size: 13 residues. The germline V and J ends were trimmed by 3 bases and 7 bases, with 12 bases remaining between them. Looked up from germline, CDR1 is SGHTA and CDR2 is FQGNSA. CDR3 bases: TGTGCCAGCAGCTTGAACCGGGGCAATGAAGCTTTCTTT. Translated: CASSLNRGNEAFF.

The V gene is TRBV18, the J gene TRBJ2-5; 9 bases map to TRBD1. Per germline, CDR1 KGHSH and CDR2 LQKENI. Trimming removed 3 bases from V and 4 bases from J; junction bases left unmatched: 9. The CDR3 is made up of 16 amino acids. The chain's CDR3 is CASSPRGTGKSETQYF. CDR3 DNA sequence: TGTGCCAGCTCACCCCGAGGGACAGGGAAATCAGAGACCCAGTACTTC.